A selection of T cell receptor beta chains follows, all from one sample in a study of shared clonotypes between healthy human individuals. The protocol was immunoSEQ multiplex PCR, while the TCRdb copy is restricted to in-frame clones and leaves out a portion. The table lists millions of clones, just over 90% of them singletons. Sequencing used naive CD4+ T cells sorted from blood. Receptors originate from a man aged 18 to 30 in good health. Both conserved end residues are trimmed from each CDR3. Only some rows state a clone size, as once, few, many or a class for expanded clones.

j_gene: TRBJ2-2
len: 13
abundance: few
v_gene: TRBV27
CDR3aa: ASSFVGANTGELF

j_gene: TRBJ2-5
len: 12
abundance: NA
v_gene: TRBV28
CDR3aa: ASSLGRGQETQY

j_gene: TRBJ2-3
len: 13
abundance: NA
v_gene: TRBV7-9
CDR3aa: ASSSTGRLADTQY

j_gene: TRBJ2-5
len: 10
abundance: NA
v_gene: TRBV29-1
CDR3aa: SVARQEETQY

j_gene: TRBJ1-1
len: 12
abundance: once
v_gene: TRBV21-1
CDR3aa: ASSTGGGETEAF

j_gene: TRBJ1-2
len: 12
abundance: NA
v_gene: TRBV19
CDR3aa: ASTGTDSNYGYT

j_gene: TRBJ2-3
len: 19
abundance: NA
v_gene: TRBV4-1
CDR3aa: ASSQDGTRQGRGWNTDTQY

j_gene: TRBJ1-2
len: 10
abundance: NA
v_gene: TRBV25-1
CDR3aa: ASGPPIGGYT

j_gene: TRBJ1-5
len: 16
abundance: NA
v_gene: TRBV4-1
CDR3aa: ASSQEFGGSYSNQPQH

j_gene: TRBJ1-1
len: 12
abundance: NA
v_gene: TRBV5-1
CDR3aa: ASSLADAHTEAF

j_gene: TRBJ2-7
len: 11
abundance: once
v_gene: TRBV2
CDR3aa: ASSALTSYEQY

j_gene: TRBJ2-3
len: 12
abundance: NA
v_gene: TRBV18
CDR3aa: ASSPLPSTDTQY

j_gene: TRBJ2-7
len: 12
abundance: NA
v_gene: TRBV7-2
CDR3aa: ASSPRTGRYEQY

j_gene: TRBJ2-1
len: 12
abundance: NA
v_gene: TRBV5-4
CDR3aa: ASSRRDRGNEQF

j_gene: TRBJ1-1
len: 12
abundance: NA
v_gene: TRBV5-1
CDR3aa: ASSLAVSNTEAF

j_gene: TRBJ1-2
len: 10
abundance: NA
v_gene: TRBV19
CDR3aa: ASSIAGGGYT

j_gene: TRBJ2-5
len: 9
abundance: NA
v_gene: TRBV28
CDR3aa: ASSITETQY

j_gene: TRBJ2-3
len: 13
abundance: once
v_gene: TRBV6-6
CDR3aa: ASSYLRGGTDTQY

j_gene: TRBJ2-7
len: 12
abundance: NA
v_gene: TRBV18
CDR3aa: ASSPGQGNYEQY